The 14 T cell receptor beta chains in this list originate from one sample, sequenced in a study of blood T cells in healthy people across ages. The second PCR ran roughly 6 to 11 cycles with a sample-barcoded 5' primer and J-beta primers. TCRdb re-called the 5' RACE reads with MiXCR, one entry per CDR3 protein. The sample lists 650,000 to 800,000 distinct CDR3 sequences, roughly half occurring once. Sequencing used blood. These receptors all come from a woman older than 75 in good health.

The V gene is TRBV7-9, the J gene TRBJ2-4; weak D call: TRBD2 (6 bases). V was trimmed by 5 bases and J by 7 bases, leaving 15 bases between them. The CDR3 covers 14 residues. The V gene's germline CDR1 is SEHNR and CDR2 FQNEAQ (reference sequence). CDR3 DNA: TGTGCCAGCAGCCAGGGCCACGCGGGGAACATTCAGTACTTC. Translating gives CASSQGHAGNIQYF.

The rearrangement joins TRBV12-3 or TRBV12-4 to TRBJ2-1, with a possible D match to TRBD1 (6 bases). The J call may be faulty, since TRBJ2-7 better matches the DNA end. The CDR3 spans 18 residues. CDR3 bases: TGTGCCAGCAGCCCCTCCCCTTCCCCACAGGGATCCTACAATGAGCAGTACTTC. It yields the protein CASSPSPSPQGSYNEQYF.

This clonotype occurred once. A much larger clone differs from this one at a single base, so this may be a read error. This rearrangement joins TRBV7-9 to TRBJ2-1; D unclear. Germline lookup yields CDR1 SEHNR and CDR2 FQNEAQ (reference sequence). The CDR3 totals 16 residues. CDR3 DNA sequence: TGTGCCTGCAGCTTAGTGGTGCTAGATCAGGCCAATGAGCAGTTCTTC. Amino acids: CACSLVVLDQANEQFF.

Notes on this clonotype: Being one base from a much bigger clone, this may be a read error. This chain links TRBV4-2 with TRBJ2-1, with D maybe TRBD2 (6 bases). Looked up from germline, CDR1 is LGHNA and CDR2 is YNFKEQ. The CDR3 runs 14 residues. V gave up 5 bases and J gave up 7 bases, with 15 bases separating them. CDR3 protein: CASSSSVGFNEQFF. CDR3 DNA sequence: TGTGCCAGCAGCTCTAGCGTGGGCTTTAATGAGCAGTTCTTC.

This clonotype has a single count. This chain links TRBV3-1 with TRBJ1-5; 8 bases agree with TRBD1. The germline V gene has CDR1 LGHDT and CDR2 YNNKEL (reference sequence). Germline trimming cut 4 bases from V and 6 bases from J; bases unmatched to any gene: 5. This CDR3 is built from 14 residues. The DNA for the CDR3 is TGTGCCAGCAGCCGCCAGGGGACAGGTCAGCCCCAGCATTTT. As protein: CASSRQGTGQPQHF.

Points on this clonotype: This may be a read error: a much more frequent sequence differs by one nucleotide. The J gene is TRBJ2-1, the V gene TRBV7-2, with 7 bases fitting TRBD2. Germline-derived CDR1 and CDR2 are SGHTA and FQGNSA. The CDR3 runs 17 residues. CDR3 DNA sequence: TGTGCCAGCAGCCGAAAGGGAGGGCTCGGATACTACAAGGAGCAGTTCTTC. It yields the protein CASSRKGGLGYYKEQFF.

This clonotype was counted a few times. Sequence at one end of the junction differs from germline and may be a read error. The rearrangement joins TRBV20-1 to TRBJ2-1, with D possibly matching TRBD2 (6 bases). Germline V gene sequence: CDR1 DFQATT, CDR2 SNEGSKA (reference sequence). This CDR3 has 14 residues. CDR3 residues: CSARGNGRFNEQFF. DNA for the CDR3: TGCAGTGCAAGAGGTAATGGGAGGTTCAATGAGCAGTTCTTC.

This rearrangement joins TRBV20-1 to TRBJ2-4; 8 bases align to TRBD1. The CDR3 totals 14 residues. Germline V lookup: CDR1 DFQATT, CDR2 SNEGSKA (reference sequence). Losses at the gene ends were 3 bases for V and 4 bases for J; bases not matched to a gene: 5. The CDR3 region is CSARGGQAKNIQYF. CDR3 nucleotides: TGCAGTGCTAGGGGGGGACAGGCGAAAAACATTCAGTACTTC.

J is TRBJ2-5 and V is TRBV6-5, with 9 bases fitting TRBD1. The CDR3 length is 15 residues. The germline V gene encodes CDR1 MNHEY and CDR2 SVGAGI. The V segment lost 6 bases and the J segment 4 bases; nucleotides outside the gene matches: 9. The CDR3 DNA reads as TGTGCCAGCAGAGTAACAGGGGGCCGCCCAGAGACCCAGTACTTC. Translating it yields CASRVTGGRPETQYF.

This clonotype showed up many times. The genes are TRBV6-5 and TRBJ2-3, with TRBD2 matching 14 bases. Per the germline V gene, CDR1 is MNHEY and CDR2 is SVGAGI. The CDR3 spans 16 residues. Trimming cost V 5 bases and J 7 bases; bases outside gene matches: 8. The CDR3 DNA is TGTGCCAGCAGTCCGGGCGGGACTAGCGGGAGACATACGCAGTATTTT. This encodes CASSPGGTSGRHTQYF.

V and J are TRBV3-1 and TRBJ2-5; D perhaps matches TRBD2 (7 bases). The assigned J gene may be wrong: the sequence end matches TRBJ2-7 better. CDR1 is LGHDT and CDR2 is YNNKEL in the germline V gene (reference sequence). This CDR3 region has 15 residues. The CDR3 here is CASSQDWRGLYEQYF. Written as DNA, the CDR3 is TGTGCCAGCAGCCAAGATTGGCGGGGGCTCTACGAGCAGTACTTC.

The chain carries TRBV4-1 and TRBJ2-6; tentative D call: TRBD2 (5 bases). This CDR3 spans 17 amino acids. Germline V gene sequence: CDR1 MGHRA, CDR2 YSYEKL. Deletions cut 1 base from V and 4 bases from J, with 14 bases between. CDR3 in amino acids: CASSQVRESSGANVLTF. The CDR3 coding sequence is TGCGCCAGCAGCCAAGTTCGGGAATCGTCCGGGGCCAACGTCCTGACTTTC.

The chain uses TRBV20-1 and TRBJ2-2, with D perhaps matching TRBD1 (6 bases). The V gene lost 3 bases and the J gene lost 2 bases, with 10 bases spanning the gap. The germline V gene encodes CDR1 DFQATT and CDR2 SNEGSKA (reference sequence). There are 14 residues in the CDR3. Written as DNA, the CDR3 is TGCAGTGCTAGGAAGGACAGTAACACCGGGGAGCTGTTTTTT. This translates into CSARKDSNTGELFF.

This rearrangement joins TRBV20-1 to TRBJ1-4, with D unresolved. Looked up from germline, CDR1 is DFQATT and CDR2 is SNEGSKA (reference sequence). V lost 0 bases and J 8 bases, leaving 7 bases between the germline ends. This CDR3 has 12 amino acids. CDR3 coding DNA: TGCAGTGCTAGAGAGGATAGCGAAAAACTGTTTTTT. This translates into CSAREDSEKLFF.